The T cell receptor (beta chain) described here comes from a study of T cells in Graves' hyperthyroidism and ophthalmopathy. As for the study in general: At initial diagnosis, before any treatment had begun, peripheral blood was obtained. Study results and caveats: Most clonotypes that expanded in the thyroid above 0.001 also showed up in blood.

The TCR beta CDR3 regions underwent amplification using RNA transcripts as the source. First-round RT-PCR of the TCR CDR3 relied on the HTBI primer set. TCRdb recomputed calls from the multiplex PCR reads with MiXCR, one row per CDR3 protein. Here the sample spans more than 250,000 distinct CDR3 sequences, roughly 15% being singletons. Aged 18 to 65, the patients had hyperthyroidism that was newly diagnosed and had lasted under 2 months. Diagnostic decisions used clinical symptoms, serum thyroxine and TRAb, thyroid ultrasound and orbital computed tomography. With regard to this clonotype: Its antigen is currently unknown.

The CDR3 is made up of 15 amino acids. The V gene end was trimmed by 5 bases and the J gene end by 10 bases; junction bases not matched to a gene: 13. Germline-derived CDR1 and CDR2 are MNHNS and SASEGT. Sequenced material: blood. This receptor was identified in a woman aged 50 to 60 with Graves' hyperthyroidism that later progressed to Graves' ophthalmopathy. This chain joins TRBV6-1 and TRBJ2-1, with 8 bases matching TRBD2. The CDR3 sequence is CASSSHSGSPGEQFF. CDR3 coding DNA: TGTGCCAGCAGTTCCCACAGCGGGAGCCCCGGGGAGCAGTTCTTC.